These 6 T cell receptor beta chains share one sample of origin, sequenced in a study of cytomegalovirus exposure and HLA in healthy donors. Both 60 Vbeta primers and 13 Jbeta primers went into the PCR. Measured with immunoSEQ multiplex PCR; TCRdb has only the in-frame clones, and not every one. This sample has about 84,000 clones; 63% occur once, and the top ten carry approximately 16%. Input material: PBMCs. The receptors here all came from a woman in her 40s in good health and CMV-seropositive.

This rearrangement joins TRBV15 to TRBJ1-1; 7 bases map to TRBD1. Germline assignment: CDR1 LNHNV and CDR2 YYDKDF (reference sequence). This CDR3 is 17 amino acids long. J gave up 1 base and V 0 bases, and 8 bases lay outside the gene matches. The CDR3 DNA reads TGTGCCACCAGCAGAGATAAGGGGGCTATACGGAACACTGAAGCTTTCTTT. As protein: CATSRDKGAIRNTEAFF.

The rearrangement uses TRBV27 and TRBJ1-4; the D is unclear. Germline CDR1 MNHEY, CDR2 SMNVEV (reference sequence). This CDR3 has 15 residues. V lost 4 bases and J lost 8, with 17 bases in between. The DNA for the CDR3 is TGTGCCAGCAGTTATTCCCGGGCCCGGGAGGAAAAACTGTTTTTT. Protein sequence: CASSYSRAREEKLFF.

The chain couples TRBV5-1 to TRBJ1-1; 8 bases fit TRBD1. V lost 4 bases, J lost 1 base, and 3 bases stayed unmatched. Germline V gives CDR1 SGHRS, CDR2 YFSETQ. CDR3 length: 14 amino acids. Here the CDR3 DNA reads TGCGCCAGCAGCCGGACAGGGAGGAACACTGAAGCTTTCTTT. Translating it yields CASSRTGRNTEAFF.

CDR3 nucleotide sequence: TGTGCCAGCAGCACGGGACAGCAAAAGAATGAAAAACTGTTTTTT. It specifies CASSTGQQKNEKLFF. This rearrangement joins TRBV7-9 to TRBJ1-4, with TRBD1 matching 7 bases. With 5 bases clipped from V and 5 bases from J, the junction kept 8 bases outside the gene matches. The CDR3 is made up of 15 amino acids. Germline V CDR1 and CDR2: SEHNR, FQNEAQ (reference sequence). Complete variable domain (other parts from reference TRBV7-9 and TRBJ1-4): DTGVSQNPRHKITKRGQNVTFRCDPISEHNRLYWYRQTLGQGPEFLTYFQNEAQLEKSRLLSDRFSAERPKGSFSTLEIQRTEQGDSAMYLCASSTGQQKNEKLFFGSGTQLSVL.

The chain uses TRBV5-1 and TRBJ2-5; 12 nucleotides line up with TRBD2. Germline lookup yields CDR1 SGHRS and CDR2 YFSETQ. V was pared by 4 bases and J by 5 bases, with 9 bases of the junction left unmatched. The CDR3 is 16 amino acids. This chain's CDR3 is CASSLLPSGRAETQYF. CDR3 nucleotides: TGCGCCAGCAGCCTACTCCCTAGCGGGAGGGCCGAGACCCAGTACTTC.

The chain uses TRBV27 and TRBJ1-4, with TRBD1 matching 9 bases. CDR1 MNHEY and CDR2 SMNVEV come from the germline V gene (reference sequence). The CDR3 contains 18 residues. The V and J ends lost 8 bases and 8 bases, in that order; junction bases with no gene match: 21. In DNA form, the CDR3 reads TGTGCCAGCTCTTACACCGGGACAGGGCCTTCCCTAGGGGAAAAACTGTTTTTT. Amino acids: CASSYTGTGPSLGEKLFF.